This entry is about one T cell receptor beta chain. These data belong to a study of brain metastases from non-small cell lung cancer. Germline loops: CDR1 MDHEN, CDR2 SYDVKM. Trimming took off 3 bases at V and 6 bases at J, with 2 bases between the two ends. The CDR3 contains 11 residues. Method: immunoSEQ multiplex PCR; TCRdb's copy keeps in-frame clones and lacks some. Of 300 to 350 clones listed, 80% to 90% were seen once; the top ten hold roughly 8.7%. Input material: tumor-adjacent normal tissue. The gene calls are TRBV28 and TRBJ2-2, with unresolved D. The clonotype comes from a donor aged 40 or older with non-small cell lung cancer. The CDR3 is CASSFPGELFF. The DNA of the CDR3 is TGTGCCAGCAGTTTTCCCGGGGAGCTGTTTTTT.